This T cell receptor (beta chain) was recovered during a study of blood T cell repertoires in COVID-19. Study-level information: T cells, B-cell-depleted T cells, or PBMCs provided the cDNA or gDNA that served as material.

Per germline, CDR1 MDHEN and CDR2 SYDVKM. V lost 5 bases, J lost 5 bases, and 10 bases lay in between. This CDR3 comprises 14 residues. Original processing methods: Researchers report that nucleated cell counts were estimated from reference gene primer amplification. The table came from immunoSEQ multiplex PCR; TCRdb's copy has only in-frame clones and leaves some out. Clonal size and the V and J genes are those of that table, whereas D and trimming came from the DNA. This table holds roughly 230,000 clones, 89% found once. The sequencing input was peripheral blood. The receptor was isolated from a woman aged 35 to 49 who had recovered from COVID-19. The V and J genes are TRBV28 and TRBJ1-6, with D perhaps TRBD1 (5 bases). CDR3 protein: CASSTGPDNSPLHF. The CDR3 DNA follows: TGTGCCAGCAGTACAGGACCAGATAATTCACCCCTCCACTTT. Based on the CDR3 plus reference TRBV28 and TRBJ1-6, the full variable domain is DVKVTQSSRYLVKRTGEKVFLECVQDMDHENMFWYRQDPGLGLRLIYFSYDVKMKEKGDIPEGYSVSREKKERFSLILESASTNQTSMYLCASSTGPDNSPLHFGNGTRLTVT.